The 24 T cell receptor beta chains presented below share a single source sample, sequenced in a study of blood T cell repertoires in COVID-19. The protocol was immunoSEQ multiplex PCR, while the TCRdb copy is restricted to in-frame clones and leaves out a portion. The table has more than 25,000 clones, roughly 80% seen once. Sample: peripheral blood. The receptors derive from a man in his sixties or seventies with active COVID-19.

The chain couples TRBV28 to TRBJ1-1, with D maybe TRBD1 (5 bases). Trimming left V 8 bases short and J 4 bases short, with 26 bases between. The CDR3 is 17 amino acids. The germline V gene encodes CDR1 MDHEN and CDR2 SYDVKM. CDR3 amino acids: CASRRGGNPTGGTEAFF. The CDR3 nucleotides read TGTGCCAGCCGGCGGGGGGGGAACCCGACTGGGGGCACTGAAGCTTTCTTT.

The V call is TRBV18, the J call TRBJ2-5, with no clear D. This CDR3 spans 11 amino acids. The V gene's germline CDR1 is KGHSH and CDR2 LQKENI. The ends were cut back, 3 bases at V and 5 bases at J, with 4 bases in the middle. The CDR3 nucleotides read TGTGCCAGCTCACCGGAGGAGACCCAGTACTTC. Protein product: CASSPEETQYF.

This clone has a handful of counts. The chain uses TRBV4-2 and TRBJ2-2; D gene unclear. V dropped 1 base and J dropped 3 bases, with 12 bases sitting between them. Germline V lookup: CDR1 LGHNA, CDR2 YNFKEQ. This CDR3 contains 16 residues. The CDR3 here is CASSQGQKTYTGELFF. DNA of the CDR3: TGTGCCAGCAGCCAAGGTCAAAAGACATACACCGGGGAGCTGTTTTTT.

The V gene is TRBV3-1 (or the pseudogene TRBV3-2), the J gene TRBJ2-2; 8 bases line up with TRBD2. After removal of 0 bases from V and 7 bases from J, the junction contained 4 bases not matched to a gene. The CDR3 consists of 15 residues. Germline CDR1 reads LGHDT; CDR2 reads YNNKEL (reference sequence). The CDR3 spells CASSQEASGSGELFF. The CDR3 nucleotides read TGTGCCAGCAGCCAAGAGGCCAGCGGGAGCGGGGAGCTGTTTTTT.

This rearrangement joins TRBV30 to TRBJ2-2; 10 bases map to TRBD1. J lost 3 bases, V lost 3 bases, and 4 bases had no gene match. This CDR3 has 15 amino acids. From germline, CDR1 is GTSNPN and CDR2 SVGIG (reference sequence). The CDR3 spells CAWSVGTGDTGELFF. Here the CDR3 DNA reads TGTGCCTGGAGCGTAGGGACAGGGGACACCGGGGAGCTGTTTTTT.

The gene calls are TRBV24-1 and TRBJ2-3; TRBD2 agrees at 8 bases. This CDR3 has 15 residues. V was pared by 3 bases and J by 2 bases, with 3 bases of the junction left unmatched. From germline, CDR1 is KGHDR and CDR2 SFDVKD. The CDR3 reads CATSDVSGITDTQYF. The DNA of the CDR3 is TGTGCCACCAGTGATGTTAGCGGGATCACAGATACGCAGTATTTT.

V gene TRBV29-1 combines with J gene TRBJ2-1; 11 nucleotides agree with TRBD2. CDR1 SQVTM and CDR2 ANQGSEA come from the germline V gene. This CDR3 contains 12 residues. CDR3 DNA: TGCACCGGGACTAGCGGAACCAATGAGCAGTTCTTC. Residues: CTGTSGTNEQFF.

The chain has TRBV5-4 and TRBJ2-4, with 12 bases fitting TRBD1. This CDR3 region has 15 residues. The V and J ends lost 2 bases and 7 bases, in that order; junction bases with no gene match: 4. Per the germline V gene, CDR1 is SGHNT and CDR2 is YYREEE (reference sequence). In DNA form, the CDR3 reads TGTGCCAGCAGCTTATCCGGGACAGGGGGCAACATTCAGTACTTC. Its translation: CASSLSGTGGNIQYF.

V gene TRBV7-2 combines with J gene TRBJ1-2; D is uncertain. The germline V and J ends were trimmed by 1 base and 0 bases, with 3 bases remaining between them. Germline CDR1 is SGHTA and CDR2 is FQGNSA. The CDR3 extends over 13 amino acids. The CDR3 sequence is CASSLGPNYGYTF. The DNA of the CDR3 is TGTGCCAGCAGCTTAGGGCCTAACTATGGCTACACCTTC.

This chain uses TRBV2 with TRBJ2-1; 8 bases are shared with TRBD1. The CDR3 has 13 residues. The germline CDR1 and CDR2 sequences are SNHLY and FYNNEI. Trimming cost V 6 bases and J 9 bases; bases outside gene matches: 7. The CDR3 sequence is CASSSMTGVEQFF. The CDR3 DNA sequence: TGTGCCAGCAGCTCGATGACAGGGGTTGAGCAGTTCTTC.

The CDR3 reads CASSVGVRSRAKETQYF. CDR3 DNA sequence: TGTGCCAGCAGCGTAGGCGTACGGTCGAGAGCAAAGGAGACCCAGTACTTC. This chain joins TRBV9 and TRBJ2-5, with D hard to call. The CDR3 extends over 17 amino acids. From germline, CDR1 is SGDLS and CDR2 YYNGEE. The V and J ends lost 0 bases and 5 bases respectively, with 20 bases between them.

The CDR3 region is CASSREYEQYF. Written as DNA, the CDR3 is TGTGCCAGCAGCAGAGAGTACGAGCAGTACTTC. The V gene is TRBV7-9, the J gene TRBJ2-7; no clear D gene. The CDR3 contains 11 residues. The V gene lost 5 bases and the J gene lost 4 bases, with 6 bases spanning the gap. Looked up from germline, CDR1 is SEHNR and CDR2 is FQNEAQ (reference sequence).

This clone showed up just a few times. The chain is built from TRBV5-1 and TRBJ1-2, with TRBD1 matching 9 bases. This CDR3 has 14 residues. The germline V gene encodes CDR1 SGHRS and CDR2 YFSETQ. J gave up 2 bases and V 4 bases, and 3 bases lay outside the gene matches. CDR3 residues: CASSRDRENYGYTF. In DNA form, the CDR3 reads TGCGCCAGCAGCAGGGACAGGGAGAACTATGGCTACACCTTC.

V usage is TRBV5-1 and J usage is TRBJ2-1; TRBD2 might be the D (6 bases). The CDR3 runs 16 residues. Germline lookup yields CDR1 SGHRS and CDR2 YFSETQ. Trimming removed 1 base from V and 9 bases from J, with 20 bases in between. Here the CDR3 DNA reads TGCGCCAGCAGCTTGAACACCGGCGGGGCAGTTGGTGAGCAGTTCTTC. Its protein is CASSLNTGGAVGEQFF.

The chain joins TRBV21-1 to TRBJ2-7; TRBD1, the table's D call, was not compared with the DNA. TRBV21-1 is labeled a pseudogene. This CDR3 region has 15 residues. Here the CDR3 DNA reads TGTGCCAGCAGCAACCGGGACACCAGCTCCTACGAGCAGTACTTC. Translating gives CASSNRDTSSYEQYF.

The chain combines TRBV6-5 with TRBJ2-5; 9 bases line up with TRBD1. The CDR3 runs 13 residues. After removal of 10 bases from V and 5 bases from J, the junction contained 8 bases not matched to a gene. Germline V lookup: CDR1 MNHEY, CDR2 SVGAGI. The CDR3 sequence is CATNRGPSETQYF. For the CDR3, the DNA is TGTGCCACCAACAGGGGGCCGTCGGAGACCCAGTACTTC.

This clone was counted once. The V and J genes are TRBV6-5 and TRBJ1-6, with D perhaps TRBD1 (6 bases). V shed 2 bases and J shed 6 bases, with 14 bases lying between them. CDR1 and CDR2 (germline): MNHEY, SVGAGI. CDR3 length: 16 amino acids. The CDR3 reads CASSYGQTPRNSPLHF. In nucleotides, the CDR3 is TGTGCCAGCAGTTACGGACAGACGCCTCGTAATTCACCCCTCCACTTT.

The chain employs TRBV6-6 and TRBJ1-2; a weak D match, TRBD1 (6 bases). V lost 6 bases and J 4 bases, leaving 12 bases between the germline ends. CDR1 is MNHNY, CDR2 SVGAGI, per germline (reference sequence). The CDR3 runs to 13 residues. CDR3 bases: TGTGCCAGCAGGGACAGCGTAACCTATGGCTACACCTTC. Its protein product is CASRDSVTYGYTF.

This clone occurred a few times. The J gene is TRBJ1-5, the V gene TRBV19; 8 nucleotides line up with TRBD1. The length of the CDR3 is 14 residues. Germline V gene sequence: CDR1 LNHDA, CDR2 SQIVND (reference sequence). Trimming cost V 6 bases and J 1 base; bases outside gene matches: 2. CDR3 bases: TGTGCCAGTAGCAACAGGGGGAGCAATCAGCCCCAGCATTTT. Protein sequence: CASSNRGSNQPQHF.

This clone was counted a few times. The chain has TRBV6-5 and TRBJ2-3; the D gene is possibly TRBD2 (6 bases). V lost 4 bases, J lost 2 bases, and 7 bases lay in between. Germline CDR1 MNHEY, CDR2 SVGAGI. There are 13 residues in the CDR3. The DNA of the CDR3 is TGTGCCAGCAGTTGGGACTCCACAGATACGCAGTATTTT. This encodes CASSWDSTDTQYF.

The chain links TRBV4-1 to TRBJ2-3; 14 positions agree with TRBD2. This CDR3 has 16 amino acids. Germline trimming cut 3 bases from V and 10 bases from J; bases unmatched to any gene: 9. Germline loops: CDR1 MGHRA, CDR2 YSYEKL. The CDR3 reads CASSQGTSGGRSAQYF. The CDR3 bases are TGCGCCAGCAGCCAGGGGACTAGCGGGGGTCGGTCGGCGCAGTATTTT.

The chain links TRBV9 to TRBJ1-2; TRBD1 matches at 9 bases. The CDR3 covers 17 residues. V shed 2 bases, J shed 4 bases, and the junction held 12 bases outside the gene matches. Germline V gives CDR1 SGDLS, CDR2 YYNGEE. CDR3 region: CASSVTDRGSRGYGYTF. Here the CDR3 DNA reads TGTGCCAGCAGCGTCACGGACAGGGGATCGAGGGGCTATGGCTACACCTTC.

The DNA for the CDR3 is TGTGCCAGCAGTGAAATCTTTAGCGGGGGCTACAATGAGCAGTTCTTC. Translation: CASSEIFSGGYNEQFF. The rearrangement links TRBV25-1 to TRBJ2-1; 9 bases fit TRBD2. This CDR3 is built from 16 residues. J gave up 3 bases and V 2 bases, and 5 bases lay outside the gene matches. Per germline, CDR1 MGHDK and CDR2 SYGVNS.

This clone was seen a handful of times. The chain uses TRBV6-5 and TRBJ1-6, with 7 nucleotides matching TRBD1. The CDR3 loop spans 15 amino acids. Germline V CDR1 and CDR2: MNHEY, SVGAGI. The ends lost 4 bases at V and 10 bases at J; junction bases unmatched: 10. The DNA of the CDR3 is TGTGCCAGCAGTTTCGACCGACAGGGTCGGTCACCCCTCCACTTT. This translates into CASSFDRQGRSPLHF.